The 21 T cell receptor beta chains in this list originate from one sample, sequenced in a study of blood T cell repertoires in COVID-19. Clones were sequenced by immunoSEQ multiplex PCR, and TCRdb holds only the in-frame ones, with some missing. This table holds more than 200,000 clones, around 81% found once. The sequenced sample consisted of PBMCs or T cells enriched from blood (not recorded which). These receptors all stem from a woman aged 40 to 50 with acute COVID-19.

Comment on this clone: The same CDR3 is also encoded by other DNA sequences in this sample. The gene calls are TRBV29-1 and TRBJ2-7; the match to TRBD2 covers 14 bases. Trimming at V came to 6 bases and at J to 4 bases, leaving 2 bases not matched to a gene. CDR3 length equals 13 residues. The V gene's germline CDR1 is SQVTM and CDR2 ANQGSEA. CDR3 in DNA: TGCAGCGTGGGGACTAGCGGGGGTTACGAGCAGTACTTC. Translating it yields CSVGTSGGYEQYF.

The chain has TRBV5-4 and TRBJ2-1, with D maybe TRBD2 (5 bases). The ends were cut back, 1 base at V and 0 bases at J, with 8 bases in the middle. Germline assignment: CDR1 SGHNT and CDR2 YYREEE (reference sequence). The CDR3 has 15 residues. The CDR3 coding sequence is TGTGCCAGCAGCTTGACGGGGAGCTCCTACAATGAGCAGTTCTTC. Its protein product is CASSLTGSSYNEQFF. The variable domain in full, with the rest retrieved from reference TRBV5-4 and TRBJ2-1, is ETGVTQSPTHLIKTRGQQVTLRCSSQSGHNTVSWYQQALGQGPQFIFQYYREEENGRGNFPPRFSGLQFPNYSSELNVNALELDDSALYLCASSLTGSSYNEQFFGPGTRLTVL.

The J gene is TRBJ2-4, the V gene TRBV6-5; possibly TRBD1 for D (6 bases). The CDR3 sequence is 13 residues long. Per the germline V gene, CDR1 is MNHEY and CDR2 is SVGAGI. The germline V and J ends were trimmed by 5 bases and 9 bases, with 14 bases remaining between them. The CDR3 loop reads CASSPQGMGIQYF. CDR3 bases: TGTGCCAGCAGTCCCCAGGGGATGGGCATTCAGTACTTC.

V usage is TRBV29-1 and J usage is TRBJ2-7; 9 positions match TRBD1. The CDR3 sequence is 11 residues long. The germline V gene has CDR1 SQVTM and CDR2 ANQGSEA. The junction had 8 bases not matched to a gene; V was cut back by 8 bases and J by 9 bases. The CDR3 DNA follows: TGCAGCTCAGAGACAGGGGGTTCGCAGTACTTC. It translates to CSSETGGSQYF.

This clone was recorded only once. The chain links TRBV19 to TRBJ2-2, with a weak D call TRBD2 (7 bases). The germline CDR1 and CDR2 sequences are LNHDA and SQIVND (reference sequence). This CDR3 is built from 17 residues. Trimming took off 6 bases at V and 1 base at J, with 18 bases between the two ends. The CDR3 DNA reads TGTGCCAGTAGCTTAGGGCGGGGGACACTGAACACCGGGGAGCTGTTTTTT. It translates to CASSLGRGTLNTGELFF.

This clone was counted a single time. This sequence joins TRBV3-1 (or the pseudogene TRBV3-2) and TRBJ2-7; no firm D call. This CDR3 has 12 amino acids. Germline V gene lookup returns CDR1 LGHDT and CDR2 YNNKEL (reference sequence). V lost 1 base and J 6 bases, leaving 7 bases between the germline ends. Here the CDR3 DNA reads TGTGCCAGCAGCCAAGCCGTCCGCGAGCAGTACTTC. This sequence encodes CASSQAVREQYF.

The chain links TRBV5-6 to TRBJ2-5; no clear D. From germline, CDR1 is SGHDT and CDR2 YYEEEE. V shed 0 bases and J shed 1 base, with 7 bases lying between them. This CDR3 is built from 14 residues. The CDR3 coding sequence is TGTGCCAGCAGCTTGGTTGAGGTCCAAGAGACCCAGTACTTC. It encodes CASSLVEVQETQYF. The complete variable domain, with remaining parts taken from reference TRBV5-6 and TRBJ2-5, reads DAGVTQSPTHLIKTRGQQVTLRCSPKSGHDTVSWYQQALGQGPQFIFQYYEEEERQRGNFPDRFSGHQFPNYSSELNVNALLLGDSALYLCASSLVEVQETQYFGPGTRLLVL.

In DNA form, the CDR3 reads TGTGCCAGCACCAGGGGAGTTGCCTACGAGCAGTACTTC. Translating it yields CASTRGVAYEQYF. The genes are TRBV6-6 and TRBJ2-7, with D perhaps TRBD1 (6 bases). V shed 7 bases and J shed 2 bases, with 12 bases lying between them. The CDR3 is made up of 13 amino acids. Germline CDR1 and CDR2: MNHNY and SVGAGI (reference sequence).

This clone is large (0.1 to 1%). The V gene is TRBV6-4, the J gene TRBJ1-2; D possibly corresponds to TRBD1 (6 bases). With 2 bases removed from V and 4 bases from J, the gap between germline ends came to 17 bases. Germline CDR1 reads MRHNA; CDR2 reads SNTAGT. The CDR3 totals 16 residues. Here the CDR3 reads CASSDTPQGQVYGYTF. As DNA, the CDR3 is TGTGCCAGCAGTGACACCCCCCAGGGGCAAGTCTATGGCTACACCTTC.

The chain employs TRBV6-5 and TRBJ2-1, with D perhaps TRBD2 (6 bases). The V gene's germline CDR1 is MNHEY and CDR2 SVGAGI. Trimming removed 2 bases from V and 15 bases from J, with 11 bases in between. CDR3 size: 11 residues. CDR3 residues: CASSYERVRFF. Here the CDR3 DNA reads TGTGCCAGCAGTTACGAGCGGGTTCGGTTCTTC.

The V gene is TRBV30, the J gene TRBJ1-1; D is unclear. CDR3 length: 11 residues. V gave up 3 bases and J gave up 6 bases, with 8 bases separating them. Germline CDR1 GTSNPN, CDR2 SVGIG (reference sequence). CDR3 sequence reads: CAWRVGAEAFF. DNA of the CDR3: TGTGCCTGGAGGGTGGGAGCTGAAGCTTTCTTT.

The CDR3 is CASRTGQRETQYF. The CDR3 DNA reads as TGTGCCAGCAGAACGGGACAGCGGGAGACCCAGTACTTC. The rearrangement links TRBV12-3 or TRBV12-4 to TRBJ2-5; 7 nucleotides line up with TRBD1. The CDR3 is 13 amino acids. Unmatched junction bases numbered 6, after V lost 6 bases and J lost 5 bases.

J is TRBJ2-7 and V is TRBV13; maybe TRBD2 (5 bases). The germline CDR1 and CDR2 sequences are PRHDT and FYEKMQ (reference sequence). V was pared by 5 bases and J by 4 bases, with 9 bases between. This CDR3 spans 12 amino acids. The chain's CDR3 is CASSQTGYEQYF. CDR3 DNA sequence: TGTGCCAGCAGCCAGACGGGGTACGAGCAGTACTTC.

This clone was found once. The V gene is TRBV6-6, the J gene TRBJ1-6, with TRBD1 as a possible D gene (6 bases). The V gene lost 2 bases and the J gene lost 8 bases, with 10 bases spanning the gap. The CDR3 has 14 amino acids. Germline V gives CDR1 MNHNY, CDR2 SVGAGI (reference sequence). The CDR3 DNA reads TGTGCCAGCAGTTACAAGGCAGGGGATTCACCCCTCCACTTT. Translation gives CASSYKAGDSPLHF.

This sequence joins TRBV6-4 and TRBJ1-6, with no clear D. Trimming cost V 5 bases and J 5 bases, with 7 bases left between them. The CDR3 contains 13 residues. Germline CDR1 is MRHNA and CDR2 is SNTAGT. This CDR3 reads CASSIEDNSPLHF. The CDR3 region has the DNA TGTGCCAGCAGTATAGAAGATAATTCACCCCTCCACTTT.

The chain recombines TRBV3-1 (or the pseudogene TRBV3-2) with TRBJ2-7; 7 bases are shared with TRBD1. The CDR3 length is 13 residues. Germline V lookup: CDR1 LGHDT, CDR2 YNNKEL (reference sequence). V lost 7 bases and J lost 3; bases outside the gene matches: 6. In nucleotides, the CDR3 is TGTGCCAGCACCCGGACAGGACTCTACGAGCAGTACTTC. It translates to CASTRTGLYEQYF.

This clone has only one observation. CDR3 sequence reads: CASSFATANYGYTF. In DNA, the CDR3 is TGTGCCAGCAGTTTCGCAACAGCTAACTATGGCTACACCTTC. The chain is built from TRBV27 and TRBJ1-2; D call uncertain. V shed 3 bases and J shed 0 bases, with 8 bases lying between them. Germline loops: CDR1 MNHEY, CDR2 SMNVEV (reference sequence). This CDR3 spans 14 amino acids.

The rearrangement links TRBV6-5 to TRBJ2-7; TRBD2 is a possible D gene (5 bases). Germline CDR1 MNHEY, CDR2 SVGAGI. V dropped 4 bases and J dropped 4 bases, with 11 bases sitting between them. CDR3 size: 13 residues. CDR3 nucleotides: TGTGCCAGCAGTTCCCGGACGGGATACGAGCAGTACTTC. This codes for CASSSRTGYEQYF.

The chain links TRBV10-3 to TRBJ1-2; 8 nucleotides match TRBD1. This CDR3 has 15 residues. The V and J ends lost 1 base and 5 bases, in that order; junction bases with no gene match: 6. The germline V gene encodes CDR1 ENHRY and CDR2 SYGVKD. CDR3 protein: CAISEFQGAGYGYTF. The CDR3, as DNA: TGTGCCATCAGTGAGTTCCAGGGGGCAGGATATGGCTACACCTTC.

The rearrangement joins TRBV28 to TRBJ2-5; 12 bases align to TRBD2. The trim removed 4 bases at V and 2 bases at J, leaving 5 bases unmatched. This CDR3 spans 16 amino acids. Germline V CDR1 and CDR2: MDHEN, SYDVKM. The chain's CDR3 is CASSSQTSGGQETQYF. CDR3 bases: TGTGCCAGCAGTTCGCAGACTAGCGGGGGACAAGAGACCCAGTACTTC. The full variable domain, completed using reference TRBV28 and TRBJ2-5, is DVKVTQSSRYLVKRTGEKVFLECVQDMDHENMFWYRQDPGLGLRLIYFSYDVKMKEKGDIPEGYSVSREKKERFSLILESASTNQTSMYLCASSSQTSGGQETQYFGPGTRLLVL.

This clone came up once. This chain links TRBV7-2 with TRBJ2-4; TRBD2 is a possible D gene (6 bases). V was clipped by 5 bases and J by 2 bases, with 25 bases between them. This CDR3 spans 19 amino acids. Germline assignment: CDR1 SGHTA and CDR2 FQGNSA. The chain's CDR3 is CASSLKPGRGADPKNIQYF. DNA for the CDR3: TGTGCCAGCAGCCTCAAACCTGGGCGGGGCGCCGACCCCAAAAACATTCAGTACTTC.